The 23 T cell receptor beta chains given below trace back to one sample, sequenced in a study of cytomegalovirus exposure and HLA in healthy donors. The PCR ran on 60 Vbeta and 13 Jbeta primers. Profiled with immunoSEQ multiplex PCR; TCRdb holds only in-frame clones, not every one. The sample lists around 170,000 clones; 65% to 80% were seen once. Sequenced: PBMCs. The receptors were gathered from a woman between 40 and 50 years old in good health and CMV-seropositive.

The chain recombines TRBV4-1 with TRBJ2-2; D remains unclear. The CDR3 totals 15 residues. Between the trimmed V and J ends, which lost 7 bases and 0 bases, there was a span of 12 bases. The V gene's germline CDR1 is MGHRA and CDR2 YSYEKL. The CDR3 is CASTVTPANTGELFF. DNA for the CDR3: TGCGCCAGCACGGTTACCCCCGCGAACACCGGGGAGCTGTTTTTT.

The chain is built from TRBV28 and TRBJ1-2; D might be TRBD1 (6 bases). CDR1 is MDHEN and CDR2 is SYDVKM in the germline V gene. The germline V and J ends were trimmed by 6 bases and 1 base, with 15 bases remaining between them. This CDR3 is built from 15 residues. Here the CDR3 DNA reads TGTGCCAGCAGACAGACGGGACATTATAACTATGGCTACACCTTC. It codes for CASRQTGHYNYGYTF.

CDR3 protein: CASSFRTSGGARDTQYF. In nucleotides, the CDR3 is TGTGCCAGCAGCTTTAGGACTAGCGGGGGGGCTCGAGATACGCAGTATTTT. The rearrangement joins TRBV5-8 to TRBJ2-3; TRBD2 aligns across 15 bases. The CDR3 length is 17 residues. The V gene's germline CDR1 is SGHTS and CDR2 YDEGEE. V was clipped by 2 bases and J by 5 bases; unmatched bases: 6.

This clone has only a few counts. The chain joins TRBV30 to TRBJ2-2; 8 nucleotides line up with TRBD1. The CDR3 is 15 residues long. The V gene end was trimmed by 5 bases and the J gene end by 5 bases; junction bases not matched to a gene: 10. Germline CDR1 reads GTSNPN; CDR2 reads SVGIG (reference sequence). This chain's CDR3 is CAWDRGTARTGELFF. The CDR3 nucleotides are TGTGCCTGGGACAGGGGAACGGCGAGGACCGGGGAGCTGTTTTTT.

This clone was observed a few times. This chain links TRBV5-6 with TRBJ1-1; 7 nucleotides align to TRBD1. Unmatched junction bases numbered 8, after V lost 2 bases and J lost 4 bases. The CDR3 loop spans 15 amino acids. The V gene's germline CDR1 is SGHDT and CDR2 YYEEEE. The CDR3 coding sequence is TGTGCCAGCAGCTTTATCCCGACAGGGTTCACTGAAGCTTTCTTT. Protein sequence: CASSFIPTGFTEAFF. Drawing the rest from reference TRBV5-6 and TRBJ1-1, the complete variable domain is DAGVTQSPTHLIKTRGQQVTLRCSPKSGHDTVSWYQQALGQGPQFIFQYYEEEERQRGNFPDRFSGHQFPNYSSELNVNALLLGDSALYLCASSFIPTGFTEAFFGQGTRLTVV.

The V and J genes are TRBV30 and TRBJ2-4; TRBD2 might be the D (6 bases). Germline values: CDR1 GTSNPN, CDR2 SVGIG (reference sequence). The CDR3 has 13 amino acids. V dropped 0 bases and J dropped 12 bases, with 15 bases sitting between them. In nucleotides, the CDR3 is TGTGCCTGGAGTGTCGTGGGGGGTGGCAGTCAGTACTTC. Its protein is CAWSVVGGGSQYF.

This chain connects TRBV30 to TRBJ1-2, with TRBD1 matching over 8 bases. Germline CDR1 reads GTSNPN; CDR2 reads SVGIG (reference sequence). There are 13 residues in the CDR3. Trimming took 2 bases from V and 5 from J; bases not matched to a gene: 4. The CDR3 region has the DNA TGTGCCTGGAGTTTGACAGGGGTGTATGGCTACACCTTC. Its protein is CAWSLTGVYGYTF.

Points on this clone: A junction end diverges from the germline sequence, so it may reflect a read error. CDR3 sequence (DNA): TGTTCCAGCAGCTTCTCAGGAGGGAATTCACCCCTCCACTTT. It encodes CSSSFSGGNSPLHF. The chain has TRBV7-9 and TRBJ1-6; no definite D call. The CDR3 sequence is 14 residues long. Germline CDR1 SEHNR, CDR2 FQNEAQ (reference sequence).

This chain uses TRBV4-2 with TRBJ1-3, with 12 bases identical to TRBD1. With V trimmed by 4 bases and J by 1 base, 11 bases remained unmatched. The length of the CDR3 is 19 residues. CDR1 is LGHNA and CDR2 is YNFKEQ in the germline V gene. CDR3 bases: TGTGCCAGCAGCCCCACCGGGACAGGGGGCTTTGCGTCTGGAAACACCATATATTTT. This gives the protein CASSPTGTGGFASGNTIYF.

This rearrangement joins TRBV5-4 to TRBJ2-2, with TRBD2 matching 9 bases. The CDR3 has 16 residues. The germline CDR1 and CDR2 sequences are SGHNT and YYREEE (reference sequence). With 4 bases clipped from V and 4 bases from J, the junction kept 8 bases outside the gene matches. CDR3 sequence reads: CASSSLAGKVTGELFF. CDR3 nucleotides: TGTGCCAGCAGCAGCCTAGCGGGGAAGGTCACCGGGGAGCTGTTTTTT.

There are a few counts of this clone. One end of the junction fails to match germline, which may point to a read error. This chain joins TRBV5-4 and TRBJ2-4; a possible D gene is TRBD2 (6 bases). The CDR3 spans 15 residues. Germline CDR1 SGHNT, CDR2 YYREEE (reference sequence). Here the CDR3 reads CASSFGGVSQNSQYF. CDR3 in DNA: TGTGCCAGCAGCTTTGGAGGGGTGTCACAGAACAGTCAGTACTTC. The full variable domain, completed using reference TRBV5-4 and TRBJ2-4, is ETGVTQSPTHLIKTRGQQVTLRCSSQSGHNTVSWYQQALGQGPQFIFQYYREEENGRGNFPPRFSGLQFPNYSSELNVNALELDDSALYLCASSFGGVSQNSQYFGAGTRLSVL.

This clone was observed once. The V and J genes are TRBV19 and TRBJ1-1; TRBD1 agrees at 7 bases. There are 15 residues in the CDR3. J gave up 9 bases and V 3 bases, and 13 bases lay outside the gene matches. CDR1 and CDR2 from the germline V gene are LNHDA and SQIVND (reference sequence). CDR3 sequence: CASSIFKTGLLQAFF. The CDR3 DNA sequence: TGTGCCAGTAGTATTTTCAAGACAGGGTTACTTCAAGCTTTCTTT.

The rearrangement uses TRBV11-1 and TRBJ1-4; no reliable D call. Germline loops: CDR1 SGHAT, CDR2 FQDESV (reference sequence). V shed 1 base and J shed 0 bases, with 12 bases lying between them. CDR3 length: 17 residues. CDR3 amino acids: CASSLGGGLATNEKLFF. As DNA, the CDR3 is TGTGCCAGCAGCTTAGGTGGCGGCTTAGCAACTAATGAAAAACTGTTTTTT.

The V gene is TRBV19, the J gene TRBJ1-2, with 12 bases fitting TRBD1. The CDR3 sequence is 16 residues long. Trimming removed 3 bases from V and 8 bases from J; junction bases left unmatched: 10. The germline CDR1 and CDR2 sequences are LNHDA and SQIVND (reference sequence). In nucleotides, the CDR3 is TGTGCCAGTAGTATTGGGACAGGGGGCCTTTTTATGGGCTACACCTTC. This codes for CASSIGTGGLFMGYTF.

This sequence joins TRBV29-1 and TRBJ2-5, with D possibly TRBD2 on 6 matching bases. The CDR3 loop spans 14 amino acids. The V gene's germline CDR1 is SQVTM and CDR2 ANQGSEA. The V end lost 4 bases, the J end lost 6 bases, and 18 bases lay between the germline ends. The CDR3, as DNA: TGCAGCGTTGCGGGTGGCGGGATGGTTAAGACCCAGTACTTC. Translating it yields CSVAGGGMVKTQYF.

V and J are TRBV6-1 and TRBJ2-5; 8 bases agree with TRBD2. CDR1 MNHNS and CDR2 SASEGT come from the germline V gene. The CDR3 loop spans 12 amino acids. V was clipped by 11 bases and J by 5 bases; unmatched bases: 7. The CDR3 protein is CAGGLGWETQYF. The CDR3 DNA reads as TGTGCCGGGGGACTAGGATGGGAGACCCAGTACTTC.

V and J are TRBV6-5 and TRBJ1-2; 7 positions agree with TRBD1. The germline CDR1 and CDR2 sequences are MNHEY and SVGAGI. The CDR3 is 12 residues long. V dropped 8 bases and J dropped 6; count of bases not matched to a gene: 6. CDR3 protein: CASDRDLDGYTF. CDR3 sequence (DNA): TGTGCCAGCGACAGGGATTTAGATGGCTACACCTTC.

The chain has TRBV6-1 and TRBJ1-3; D is unclear. With 2 bases removed from V and 0 bases from J, the gap between germline ends came to 11 bases. The CDR3 extends over 16 amino acids. CDR1 and CDR2 (germline): MNHNS, SASEGT. The CDR3 DNA is TGTGCCAGCAGTGAACGGTGGAGGGACTCTGGAAACACCATATATTTT. This encodes CASSERWRDSGNTIYF.

The gene calls are TRBV10-2 and TRBJ2-5, with a weak D call TRBD1 (5 bases). The CDR3 runs to 14 residues. Looked up from germline, CDR1 is WSHSY and CDR2 is SAAADI. V lost 3 bases, J lost 5 bases, and 13 bases lay in between. CDR3 sequence (DNA): TGCGCCAGCAGTGAAGCAGGGAAGGTTGAGACCCAGTACTTC. As protein: CASSEAGKVETQYF.

CDR3 DNA sequence: TGTGCCAGCAGCCAAACAAGCAGACAGGGGGGGGAAACAGATACGCAGTATTTT. Protein: CASSQTSRQGGETDTQYF. V gene TRBV11-3 combines with J gene TRBJ2-3, with TRBD1 matching over 9 bases. The germline gives CDR1 SGHNT, CDR2 YENEEA. J gave up 3 bases and V 5 bases, and 15 bases lay outside the gene matches. The CDR3 runs 18 residues. The full variable domain, rest sourced from reference TRBV11-3 and TRBJ2-3, is EAGVVQSPRYKIIEKKQPVAFWCNPISGHNTLYWYLQNLGQGPELLIRYENEEAVDDSQLPKDRFSAERLKGVDSTLKIQPAELGDSAVYLCASSQTSRQGGETDTQYFGPGTRLTVL.

The CDR3 sequence is CASAQGHEQFF. CDR3 coding DNA: TGTGCCAGCGCCCAGGGCCATGAGCAGTTCTTC. V is TRBV18 and J is TRBJ2-1; weak D call: TRBD1 (5 bases). Germline V gene sequence: CDR1 KGHSH, CDR2 LQKENI. V gave up 8 bases and J gave up 8 bases, with 10 bases separating them. The CDR3 has 11 amino acids.

The chain carries TRBV6-5 and TRBJ1-3; TRBD1 might be the D (5 bases). V gave up 6 bases and J gave up 7 bases, with 16 bases separating them. Germline CDR1 is MNHEY and CDR2 is SVGAGI. The CDR3 sequence is 14 residues long. CDR3 DNA sequence: TGTGCCAGCAGCCGCGGCAGGGTTGGTAACACCATATATTTT. Its translation: CASSRGRVGNTIYF.

The chain has TRBV15 and TRBJ2-5; D might be TRBD1 (6 bases). The J call may be incorrect, as the DNA end agrees better with TRBJ2-7. Germline values: CDR1 LNHNV, CDR2 YYDKDF (reference sequence). CDR3 length: 16 residues. The CDR3 protein is CATSRVLFGQKDEQYF. In DNA, the CDR3 is TGTGCCACCAGCAGAGTTCTGTTTGGACAGAAGGACGAGCAGTACTTC.